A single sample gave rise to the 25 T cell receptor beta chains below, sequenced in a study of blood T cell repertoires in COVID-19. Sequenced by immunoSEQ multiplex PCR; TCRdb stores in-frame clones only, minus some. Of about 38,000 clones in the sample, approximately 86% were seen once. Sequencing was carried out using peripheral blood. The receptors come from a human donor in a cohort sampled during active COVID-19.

The CDR3, as DNA: TGTGCCAGCAGTGAAATTAGGGGAGAGACCCAGTACTTC. It yields the protein CASSEIRGETQYF. This chain uses TRBV6-1 with TRBJ2-5; a weak D match, TRBD1 (5 bases). Germline CDR1 is MNHNS and CDR2 is SASEGT. CDR3 length: 13 amino acids. Trimming shortened V by 2 bases and J by 4 bases, and 8 bases separated the two germline ends.

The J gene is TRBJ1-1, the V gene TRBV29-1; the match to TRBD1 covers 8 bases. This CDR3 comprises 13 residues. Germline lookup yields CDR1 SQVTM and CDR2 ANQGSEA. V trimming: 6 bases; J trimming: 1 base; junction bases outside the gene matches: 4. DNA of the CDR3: TGCAGCGTGACCGGGACAGGGAACACTGAAGCTTTCTTT. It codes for CSVTGTGNTEAFF.

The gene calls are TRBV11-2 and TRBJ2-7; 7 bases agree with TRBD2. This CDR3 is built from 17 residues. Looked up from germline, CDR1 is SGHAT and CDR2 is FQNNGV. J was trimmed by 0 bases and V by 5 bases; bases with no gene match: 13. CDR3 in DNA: TGTGCCAGCAGCGGAGGCGCGGGCGGGAGAAACTCCTACGAGCAGTACTTC. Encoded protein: CASSGGAGGRNSYEQYF.

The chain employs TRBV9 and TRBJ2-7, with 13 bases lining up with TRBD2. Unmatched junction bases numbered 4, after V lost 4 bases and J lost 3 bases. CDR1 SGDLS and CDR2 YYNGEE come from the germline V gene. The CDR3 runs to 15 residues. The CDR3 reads CASSKGLAGDYEQYF. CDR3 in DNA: TGTGCCAGCAGCAAAGGACTAGCGGGAGACTACGAGCAGTACTTC. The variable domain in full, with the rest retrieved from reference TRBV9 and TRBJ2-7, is DSGVTQTPKHLITATGQRVTLRCSPRSGDLSVYWYQQSLDQGLQFLIQYYNGEERAKGNILERFSAQQFPDLHSELNLSSLELGDSALYFCASSKGLAGDYEQYFGPGTRLTVT.

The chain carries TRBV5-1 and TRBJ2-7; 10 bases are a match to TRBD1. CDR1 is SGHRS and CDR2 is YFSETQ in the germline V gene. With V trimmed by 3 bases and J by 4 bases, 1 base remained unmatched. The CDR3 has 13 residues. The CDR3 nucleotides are TGCGCCAGCAGCTGGGGACAGGGGTACGAGCAGTACTTC. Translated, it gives CASSWGQGYEQYF.

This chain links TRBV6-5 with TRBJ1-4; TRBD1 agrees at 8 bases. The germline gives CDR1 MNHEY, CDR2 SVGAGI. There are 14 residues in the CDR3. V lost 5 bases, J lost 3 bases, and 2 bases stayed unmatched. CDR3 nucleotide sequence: TGTGCCAGCAGTCTCAGGGGGCCTAATGAAAAACTGTTTTTT. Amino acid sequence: CASSLRGPNEKLFF.

This chain's CDR3 is CASSIGTAPLYEQYF. The CDR3 DNA reads as TGCGCCAGCAGCATTGGGACAGCCCCCCTATACGAGCAGTACTTC. This sequence joins TRBV5-1 and TRBJ2-7; 7 bases map to TRBD1. V shed 4 bases and J 4 bases; nucleotides not matched to a gene: 11. The CDR3 spans 15 residues. CDR1 and CDR2 (germline): SGHRS, YFSETQ.

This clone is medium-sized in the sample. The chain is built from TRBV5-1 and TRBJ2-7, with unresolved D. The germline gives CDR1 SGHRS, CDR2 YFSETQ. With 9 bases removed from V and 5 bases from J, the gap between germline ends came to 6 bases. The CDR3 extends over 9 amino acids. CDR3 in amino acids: CAMRHEQYF. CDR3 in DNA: TGCGCCATGCGCCACGAGCAGTACTTC. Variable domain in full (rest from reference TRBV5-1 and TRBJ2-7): KAGVTQTPRYLIKTRGQQVTLSCSPISGHRSVSWYQQTPGQGLQFLFEYFSETQRNKGNFPGRFSGRQFSNSRSEMNVSTLELGDSALYLCAMRHEQYFGPGTRLTVT.

In nucleotides, the CDR3 is TGTGCCAGCAGTGTTCAACAGGGAAGCACAGATACGCAGTATTTT. As protein: CASSVQQGSTDTQYF. This chain uses TRBV2 with TRBJ2-3; tentatively, D is TRBD1 (6 bases). The CDR3 runs 15 residues. V shed 4 bases and J shed 0 bases, with 11 bases lying between them. The germline V gene has CDR1 SNHLY and CDR2 FYNNEI.

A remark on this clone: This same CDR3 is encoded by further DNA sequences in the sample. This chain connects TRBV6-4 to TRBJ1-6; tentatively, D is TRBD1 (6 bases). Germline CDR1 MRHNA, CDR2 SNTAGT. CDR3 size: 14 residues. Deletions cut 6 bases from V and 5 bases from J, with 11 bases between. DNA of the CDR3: TGTGCCAGCAGCCGGGACATCAATAATTCACCCCTCCACTTT. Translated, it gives CASSRDINNSPLHF.

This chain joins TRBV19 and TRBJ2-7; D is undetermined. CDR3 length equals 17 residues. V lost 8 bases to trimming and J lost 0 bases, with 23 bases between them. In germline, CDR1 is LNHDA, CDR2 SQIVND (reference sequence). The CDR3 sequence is CASYHSAAPPSSYEQYF. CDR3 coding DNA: TGTGCCAGTTATCACTCGGCGGCACCCCCAAGCTCCTACGAGCAGTACTTC.

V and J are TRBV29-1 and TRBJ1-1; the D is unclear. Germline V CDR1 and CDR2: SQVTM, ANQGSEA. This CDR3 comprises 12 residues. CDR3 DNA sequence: TGCACCTCCCGAGAAGCGAACACTGAAGCTTTCTTT. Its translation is CTSREANTEAFF.

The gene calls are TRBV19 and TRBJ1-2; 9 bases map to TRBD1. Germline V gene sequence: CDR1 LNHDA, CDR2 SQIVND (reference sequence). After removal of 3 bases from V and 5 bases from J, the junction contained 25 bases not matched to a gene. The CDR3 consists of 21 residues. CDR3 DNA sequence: TGTGCCAGTAGTATTTCCGTTTTCTTTTCCGGGACAGGGCTGGAGAATTATGGCTACACCTTC. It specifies CASSISVFFSGTGLENYGYTF.

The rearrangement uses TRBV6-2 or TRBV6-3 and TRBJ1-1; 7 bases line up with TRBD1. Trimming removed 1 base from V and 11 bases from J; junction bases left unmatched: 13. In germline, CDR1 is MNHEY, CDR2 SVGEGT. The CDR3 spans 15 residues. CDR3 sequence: CASSYLGGLPPGAFF. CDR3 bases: TGTGCCAGCAGTTACTTAGGGGGCCTTCCCCCAGGGGCTTTCTTT.

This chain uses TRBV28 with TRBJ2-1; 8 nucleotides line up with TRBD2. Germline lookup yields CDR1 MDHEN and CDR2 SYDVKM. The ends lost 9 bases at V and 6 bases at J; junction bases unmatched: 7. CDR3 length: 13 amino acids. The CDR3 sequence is CASIISGGNEQFF. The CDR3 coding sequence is TGTGCCAGTATTATAAGCGGGGGCAATGAGCAGTTCTTC.

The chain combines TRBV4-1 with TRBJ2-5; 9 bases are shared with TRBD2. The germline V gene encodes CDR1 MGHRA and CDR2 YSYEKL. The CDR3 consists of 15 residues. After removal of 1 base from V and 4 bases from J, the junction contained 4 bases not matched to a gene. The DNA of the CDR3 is TGCGCCAGCAGCCAAGTGGTTAGCGGGAGAGAGACCCAGTACTTC. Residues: CASSQVVSGRETQYF.

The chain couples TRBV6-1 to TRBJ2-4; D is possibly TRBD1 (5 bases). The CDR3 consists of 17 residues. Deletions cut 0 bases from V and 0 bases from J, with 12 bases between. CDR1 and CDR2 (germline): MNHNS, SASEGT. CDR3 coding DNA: TGTGCCAGCAGTGAAGCGCTTCCAGGGAAAGCCAAAAACATTCAGTACTTC. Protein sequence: CASSEALPGKAKNIQYF.

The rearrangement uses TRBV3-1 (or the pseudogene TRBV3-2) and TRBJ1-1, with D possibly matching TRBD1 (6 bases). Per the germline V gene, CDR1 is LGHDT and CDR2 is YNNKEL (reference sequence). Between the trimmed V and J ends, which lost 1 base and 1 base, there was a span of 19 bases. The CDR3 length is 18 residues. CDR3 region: CASSQAILLGGGNTEAFF. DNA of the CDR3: TGTGCCAGCAGCCAAGCCATACTCTTAGGGGGGGGGAACACTGAAGCTTTCTTT.

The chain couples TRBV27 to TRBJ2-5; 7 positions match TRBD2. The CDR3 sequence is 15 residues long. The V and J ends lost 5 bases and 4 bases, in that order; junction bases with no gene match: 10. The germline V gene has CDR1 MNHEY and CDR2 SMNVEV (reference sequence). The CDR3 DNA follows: TGTGCCAGCAGTCCCGGGACTAATAGGTTAGAGACCCAGTACTTC. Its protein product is CASSPGTNRLETQYF.

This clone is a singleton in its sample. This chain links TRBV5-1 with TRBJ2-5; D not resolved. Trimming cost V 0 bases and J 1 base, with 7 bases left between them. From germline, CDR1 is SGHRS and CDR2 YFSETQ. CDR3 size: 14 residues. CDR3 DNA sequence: TGCGCCAGCAGCTTGGGTAGTTCCCAAGAGACCCAGTACTTC. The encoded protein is CASSLGSSQETQYF. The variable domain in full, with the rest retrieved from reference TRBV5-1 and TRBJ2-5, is KAGVTQTPRYLIKTRGQQVTLSCSPISGHRSVSWYQQTPGQGLQFLFEYFSETQRNKGNFPGRFSGRQFSNSRSEMNVSTLELGDSALYLCASSLGSSQETQYFGPGTRLLVL.

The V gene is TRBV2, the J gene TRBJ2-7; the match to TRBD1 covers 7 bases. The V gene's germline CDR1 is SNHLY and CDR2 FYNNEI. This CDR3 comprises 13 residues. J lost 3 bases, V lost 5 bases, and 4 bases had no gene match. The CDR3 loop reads CASSRDSVYEQYF. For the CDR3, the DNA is TGTGCCAGCAGTCGGGACAGCGTCTACGAGCAGTACTTC.

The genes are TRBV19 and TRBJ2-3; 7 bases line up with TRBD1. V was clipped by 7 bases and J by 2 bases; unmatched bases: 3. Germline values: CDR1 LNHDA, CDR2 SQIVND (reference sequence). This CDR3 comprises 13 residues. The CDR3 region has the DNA TGTGCCAGTATGGACAGGTCCACAGATACGCAGTATTTT. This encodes CASMDRSTDTQYF.

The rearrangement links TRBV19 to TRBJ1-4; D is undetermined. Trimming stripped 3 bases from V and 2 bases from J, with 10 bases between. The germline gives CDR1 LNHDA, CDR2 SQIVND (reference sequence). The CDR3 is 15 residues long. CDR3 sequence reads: CASSISGDTNEKLFF. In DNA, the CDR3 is TGTGCCAGTAGTATCTCCGGGGATACTAATGAAAAACTGTTTTTT. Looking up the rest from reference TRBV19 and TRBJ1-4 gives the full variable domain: DGGITQSPKYLFRKEGQNVTLSCEQNLNHDAMYWYRQDPGQGLRLIYYSQIVNDFQKGDIAEGYSVSREKKESFPLTVTSAQKNPTAFYLCASSISGDTNEKLFFGSGTQLSVL.

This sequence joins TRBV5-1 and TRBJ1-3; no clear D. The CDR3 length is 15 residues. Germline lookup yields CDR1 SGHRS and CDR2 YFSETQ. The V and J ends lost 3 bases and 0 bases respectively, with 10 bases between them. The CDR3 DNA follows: TGCGCCAGCAGCTCGTCGGGTGGCTCTGGAAACACCATATATTTT. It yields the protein CASSSSGGSGNTIYF.

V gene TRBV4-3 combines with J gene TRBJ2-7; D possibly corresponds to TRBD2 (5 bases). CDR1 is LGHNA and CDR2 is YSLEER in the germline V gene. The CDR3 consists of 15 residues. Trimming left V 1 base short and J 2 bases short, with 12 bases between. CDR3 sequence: CASSQGIIGTYEQYF. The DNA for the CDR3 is TGCGCCAGCAGCCAAGGTATTATCGGGACCTACGAGCAGTACTTC.